A single sample gave rise to the 3 T cell receptor beta chains below, sequenced in a study of blood T cell repertoires in COVID-19. TCRdb keeps only in-frame clones here, not all; method: immunoSEQ multiplex PCR. The table lists about 28,000 clones, about 78% of them singletons, with 20% to 25% in the top ten. Specimen: peripheral blood. The origin of the receptors is a boy aged 2-15 years with active or convalescent COVID-19.

This chain links TRBV27 with TRBJ2-2; 7 bases align to TRBD1. CDR3 length equals 14 residues. V trimming: 4 bases; J trimming: 4 bases; junction bases outside the gene matches: 3. The germline gives CDR1 MNHEY, CDR2 SMNVEV (reference sequence). The CDR3 sequence is CASSWGQPTGELFF. CDR3 nucleotide sequence: TGTGCCAGCAGTTGGGGACAGCCCACCGGGGAGCTGTTTTTT.

This chain links TRBV5-6 with TRBJ2-6; TRBD1 might be the D (6 bases). Germline assignment: CDR1 SGHDT and CDR2 YYEEEE. CDR3 size: 16 residues. Trimming stripped 4 bases from V and 2 bases from J, with 13 bases between. The CDR3 nucleotides are TGTGCCAGCAGCGCCGGGACACATACTGGGGCCAACGTCCTGACTTTC. This gives the protein CASSAGTHTGANVLTF.

The chain is built from TRBV28 and TRBJ2-7; a possible D gene is TRBD1 (5 bases). Trimming removed 4 bases at V and 7 bases at J, with 8 bases between. The CDR3 length is 11 residues. From germline, CDR1 is MDHEN and CDR2 SYDVKM. CDR3 region: CASSYRSEQYV. Written as DNA, the CDR3 is TGTGCCAGCAGTTACAGGTCGGAGCAGTACGTC.